The rows below give T cell receptor beta chains drawn from one sample of a study of OX40 agonist ivuxolimab in advanced cancers. Method: immunoSEQ multiplex PCR; TCRdb's copy keeps in-frame clones and lacks some. The repertoire holds around 53,000 clones, with about 90% as singletons. Sequences were derived from CD4+ or CD8+ T cells sorted from blood, sampled in a trial of the OX40 agonist ivuxolimab. These TCRs come from an adult with an advanced solid tumor such as melanoma, head and neck, liver or kidney cancer. The CDR3 runs from the conserved cysteine through the conserved F or W. The order of the fields is V gene, clone size, J gene, D gene, CDR3 protein, CDR3 DNA. The D gene is left open where the match is weak. The size of a clone is reported for some rows only, either as once, few or many, or as a class for expanded clones.

v_call: TRBV5-4; clone_size: .; j_call: TRBJ1-2; d_call: .; cdr3_aa: CASSLGTRGPGAANYGYTF; cdr3_nt: TGTGCCAGCAGCTTGGGTACTCGGGGTCCAGGTGCGGCTAACTATGGCTACACCTTC
v_call: TRBV6-6; clone_size: once; j_call: TRBJ1-2; d_call: .; cdr3_aa: CASSNEGGTGYTF; cdr3_nt: TGTGCCAGCAGCAACGAAGGTGGGACCGGCTACACCTTC
v_call: TRBV5-6; clone_size: .; j_call: TRBJ1-6; d_call: .; cdr3_aa: CASSRGRSSYNSPLHF; cdr3_nt: TGTGCCAGCTCAAGGGGCAGGAGCTCCTATAATTCACCCCTCCACTTT
v_call: TRBV6-1; clone_size: once; j_call: TRBJ1-2; d_call: TRBD1; cdr3_aa: CASSETGDSLGYGYTF; cdr3_nt: TGTGCCAGCAGTGAAACAGGGGATAGCCTTGGCTATGGCTACACCTTC
v_call: TRBV5-4; clone_size: .; j_call: TRBJ2-5; d_call: TRBD1; cdr3_aa: CASSSTDRGQGVTQYF; cdr3_nt: TGTGCCAGCAGCTCAACGGACAGGGGGCAAGGGGTGACCCAGTACTTC
v_call: TRBV6-5; clone_size: .; j_call: TRBJ2-1; d_call: TRBD1; cdr3_aa: CASRTDRGEQFF; cdr3_nt: TGTGCCAGCAGAACGGACAGGGGTGAGCAGTTCTTC
v_call: TRBV9; clone_size: .; j_call: TRBJ1-2; d_call: TRBD1; cdr3_aa: CASSPQGGGYGYTF; cdr3_nt: TGTGCCAGCAGCCCGCAGGGGGGAGGCTATGGCTACACCTTC
v_call: TRBV9; clone_size: few; j_call: TRBJ1-3; d_call: .; cdr3_aa: CASSVEVGTGNTIYF; cdr3_nt: TGTGCCAGCAGCGTAGAGGTGGGGACTGGAAACACCATATATTTT
v_call: TRBV30; clone_size: .; j_call: TRBJ2-1; d_call: .; cdr3_aa: CAWSNQGTYNEQFF; cdr3_nt: TGTGCCTGGAGTAACCAGGGGACCTACAATGAGCAGTTCTTC
v_call: TRBV5-1; clone_size: .; j_call: TRBJ2-1; d_call: .; cdr3_aa: CASSLSSWGEQFF; cdr3_nt: TGCGCCAGCAGCTTGAGTAGTTGGGGTGAGCAGTTCTTC
v_call: TRBV10-3; clone_size: .; j_call: TRBJ2-3; d_call: .; cdr3_aa: CAIRTGSTDTQYF; cdr3_nt: TGTGCCATCAGGACGGGGAGCACAGATACGCAGTATTTT
v_call: TRBV12-5; clone_size: .; j_call: TRBJ2-7; d_call: TRBD1; cdr3_aa: CASGLGGTVYEQYF; cdr3_nt: TGTGCTAGTGGTTTGGGAGGGACAGTCTACGAGCAGTACTTC
v_call: TRBV6-5; clone_size: few; j_call: TRBJ1-2; d_call: TRBD1; cdr3_aa: CASSPAQGDYGYTF; cdr3_nt: TGTGCCAGCAGTCCGGCACAGGGGGACTATGGCTACACCTTC
v_call: TRBV7-9; clone_size: .; j_call: TRBJ1-1; d_call: TRBD1; cdr3_aa: CASSQIPGQGLAFF; cdr3_nt: TGTGCCAGCAGCCAAATCCCGGGACAGGGTTTAGCTTTCTTT
v_call: TRBV2; clone_size: once; j_call: TRBJ1-5; d_call: .; cdr3_aa: CASSDLVTFSNQPQHF; cdr3_nt: TGTGCCAGCAGTGATTTGGTCACCTTTAGCAATCAGCCCCAGCATTTT
v_call: TRBV9; clone_size: .; j_call: TRBJ1-3; d_call: .; cdr3_aa: CASSPTTGSGNTIYF; cdr3_nt: TGTGCCAGCAGCCCTACGACGGGCTCTGGAAACACCATATATTTT
v_call: TRBV11-2; clone_size: once; j_call: TRBJ1-6; d_call: .; cdr3_aa: CASSLVRSSYNSPLHF; cdr3_nt: TGTGCCAGCAGCTTAGTTCGAAGCTCCTATAATTCACCCCTCCACTTT
v_call: TRBV5-1; clone_size: few; j_call: TRBJ1-1; d_call: TRBD1; cdr3_aa: CASGGMKQGRFEAFF; cdr3_nt: TGCGCCAGCGGCGGGATGAAACAGGGGCGCTTTGAAGCTTTCTTT
v_call: TRBV6-5; clone_size: .; j_call: TRBJ1-5; d_call: .; cdr3_aa: CASRSTYSNQPQHF; cdr3_nt: TGTGCCAGCCGGTCTACATATAGCAATCAGCCCCAGCATTTT
v_call: TRBV5-1; clone_size: once; j_call: TRBJ2-5; d_call: .; cdr3_aa: CASSSRVALGQETQYF; cdr3_nt: TGCGCCAGCAGCTCCCGGGTAGCCCTGGGTCAAGAGACCCAGTACTTC
v_call: TRBV5-4; clone_size: .; j_call: TRBJ2-3; d_call: .; cdr3_aa: CASSLEASGAGTDTQYF; cdr3_nt: TGTGCCAGCAGCTTGGAAGCGTCGGGGGCCGGCACAGATACGCAGTATTTT
v_call: TRBV19; clone_size: .; j_call: TRBJ2-5; d_call: TRBD1; cdr3_aa: CASSIGTGGLGETQYF; cdr3_nt: TGTGCCAGTAGTATAGGGACAGGGGGCTTAGGGGAGACCCAGTACTTC
v_call: TRBV6-6; clone_size: .; j_call: TRBJ2-7; d_call: TRBD1; cdr3_aa: CASSAGTGVGEQYF; cdr3_nt: TGTGCCAGCAGCGCCGGGACAGGGGTGGGCGAGCAGTACTTC
v_call: TRBV5-1; clone_size: .; j_call: TRBJ2-5; d_call: .; cdr3_aa: CASSPGSQETQYF; cdr3_nt: TGCGCCAGCAGCCCAGGGAGCCAAGAGACCCAGTACTTC
v_call: TRBV30; clone_size: once; j_call: TRBJ2-2; d_call: .; cdr3_aa: CAWSVVVNTGELFF; cdr3_nt: TGTGCCTGGAGTGTAGTGGTGAACACCGGGGAGCTGTTTTTT
v_call: TRBV19; clone_size: few; j_call: TRBJ2-7; d_call: .; cdr3_aa: CASSINRFTPEQYF; cdr3_nt: TGTGCCAGTAGTATAAACAGGTTTACACCCGAGCAGTACTTC
v_call: TRBV6-5; clone_size: .; j_call: TRBJ1-2; d_call: TRBD1; cdr3_aa: CASSYSTGQGDYGYTF; cdr3_nt: TGTGCCAGCAGTTACTCGACGGGACAGGGGGACTATGGCTACACCTTC